Presented here are 3 T cell receptor beta chains from one specimen sequenced in a study of CD8 T cells in Susac syndrome. cDNA came from about 0.51 to 1 ug RNA primed by random hexamers. In TCRdb, the immunoSEQ multiplex PCR reads were re-called with MiXCR into one record per CDR3 protein. The table shows roughly 200,000 distinct CDR3 sequences, with roughly 94% occurring only once. The sequenced sample consisted of CD4+ T cells from PBMCs. The receptors come from a human donor in good health.

This chain uses TRBV4-1 with TRBJ1-5, with TRBD1 as a possible D gene (5 bases). V lost 0 bases, J lost 1 base, and 10 bases lay in between. The CDR3 consists of 16 residues. The germline V gene has CDR1 MGHRA and CDR2 YSYEKL. CDR3 sequence (DNA): TGCGCCAGCAGCCAAGAAGGGACCATCAGCAATCAGCCCCAGCATTTT. Translating it yields CASSQEGTISNQPQHF.

CDR3 region: CASSSPARGGRNEQFF. Written as DNA, the CDR3 is TGTGCCAGCAGTTCTCCCGCACGGGGGGGCCGAAATGAGCAGTTCTTC. The rearrangement joins TRBV6-2 or TRBV6-3 to TRBJ2-1, with 8 bases aligning to TRBD2. Germline V gene data show CDR1 as MNHEY and CDR2 as SVGEGT. J lost 7 bases, V lost 4 bases, and 12 bases had no gene match. The CDR3 is made up of 16 amino acids.

The genes are TRBV19 and TRBJ2-4; TRBD1 aligns across 8 bases. The J segment lost 5 bases and the V segment lost 0 bases, leaving 3 bases of the junction unmatched. CDR1 and CDR2 (germline): LNHDA, SQIVND (reference sequence). The CDR3 sequence is 15 residues long. DNA for the CDR3: TGTGCCAGTAGTATAGACCGGACAGGGCAAAACATTCAGTACTTC. Its translation is CASSIDRTGQNIQYF. The variable domain in full, completed from reference TRBV19 and TRBJ2-4, reads DGGITQSPKYLFRKEGQNVTLSCEQNLNHDAMYWYRQDPGQGLRLIYYSQIVNDFQKGDIAEGYSVSREKKESFPLTVTSAQKNPTAFYLCASSIDRTGQNIQYFGAGTRLSVL.